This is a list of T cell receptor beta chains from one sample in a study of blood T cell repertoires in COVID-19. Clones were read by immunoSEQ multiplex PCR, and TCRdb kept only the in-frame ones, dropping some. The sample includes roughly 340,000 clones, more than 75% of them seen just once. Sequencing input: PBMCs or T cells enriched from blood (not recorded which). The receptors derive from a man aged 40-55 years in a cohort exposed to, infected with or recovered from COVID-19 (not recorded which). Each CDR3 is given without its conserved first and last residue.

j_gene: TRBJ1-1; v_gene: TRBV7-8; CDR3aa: ASSNQGPNTEAF
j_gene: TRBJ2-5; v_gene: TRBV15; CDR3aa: ATSRESGRGETQY
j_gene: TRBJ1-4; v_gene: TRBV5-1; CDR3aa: ASSLQGGPNEKLF
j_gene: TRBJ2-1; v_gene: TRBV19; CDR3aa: ASSIVGVGNEQF
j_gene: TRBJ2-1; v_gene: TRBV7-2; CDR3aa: ASSLGRHEQF
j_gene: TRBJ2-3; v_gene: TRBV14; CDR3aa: ASSPRTGPDTQY
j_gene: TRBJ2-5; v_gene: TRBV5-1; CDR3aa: ASSLSLAGMGQETQY
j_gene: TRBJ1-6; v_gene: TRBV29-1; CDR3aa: SVGTGEGSPLH
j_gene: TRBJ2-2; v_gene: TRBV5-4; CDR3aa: ASSPGGTHNTGELF
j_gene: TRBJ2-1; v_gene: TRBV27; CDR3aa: ASSSRASGRLNEQF
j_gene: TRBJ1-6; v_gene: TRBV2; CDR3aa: ASSVLDRARSPLH
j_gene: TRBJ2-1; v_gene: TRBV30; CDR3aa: AWSGSSYNEQF
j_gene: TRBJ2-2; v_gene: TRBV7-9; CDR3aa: ASSFDLGQAFILEGELF
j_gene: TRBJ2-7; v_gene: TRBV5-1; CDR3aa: ASSLEDRGYLEQY
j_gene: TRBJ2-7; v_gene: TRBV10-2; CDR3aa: ASSGQRYYEQY
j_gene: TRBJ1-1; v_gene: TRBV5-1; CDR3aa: ASSRTGTALIEAF
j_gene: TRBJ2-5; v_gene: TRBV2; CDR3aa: ASSLSGIKTQY
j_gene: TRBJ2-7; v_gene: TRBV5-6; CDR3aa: ASSPMRGLAYEQY
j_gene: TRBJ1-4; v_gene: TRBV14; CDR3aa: ASSQDSDWEKLF
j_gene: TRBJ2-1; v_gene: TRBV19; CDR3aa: ANRLPNEQF
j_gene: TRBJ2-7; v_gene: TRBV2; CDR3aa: ASSTGRISYEQY
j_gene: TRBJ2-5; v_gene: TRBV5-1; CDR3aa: ASSLELQETQY
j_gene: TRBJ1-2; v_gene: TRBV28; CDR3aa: ASSLRGYGYT
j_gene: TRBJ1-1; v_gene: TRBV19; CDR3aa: ASSPDTGQNTEAF
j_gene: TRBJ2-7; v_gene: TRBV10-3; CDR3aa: AIRNRDRGSYEQY
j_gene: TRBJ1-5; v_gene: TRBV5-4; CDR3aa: ASSFGGGDQPQH
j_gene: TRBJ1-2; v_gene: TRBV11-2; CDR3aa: ASSAGRDGYT
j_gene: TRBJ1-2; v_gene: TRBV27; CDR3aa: ASRGGSGYT
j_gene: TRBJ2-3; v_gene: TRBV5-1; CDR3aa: ASGQGRTDTQY
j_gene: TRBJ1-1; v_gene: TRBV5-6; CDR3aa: ASSGLGNTEAF